This TCR beta chain was obtained from a study of control samples from healthy donors and cancer patients. For this clone: At one of its ends the junction is not consistent with the germline gene, which may arise from a read error.

Sequenced by immunoSEQ multiplex PCR; TCRdb stores in-frame clones only, minus some. Seen here are about 80,000 clones, around nine tenths observed once, and the top ten hold around 5.4%. The germline CDR1 and CDR2 sequences are MNHNS and SASEGT. The CDR3 has 14 residues. This receptor was obtained from a woman aged 50 to 65 in good health. The sample taken for sequencing was blood. V gene TRBV6-1 combines with J gene TRBJ1-1, with 7 bases that match TRBD1. This CDR3 is CASNERGRGTEAFF. The CDR3 DNA sequence: TGTGCCAGCAATGAAAGGGGGCGCGGTACTGAAGCTTTCTTT.